Detailed here is one T cell receptor beta chain. Its antigen is currently unknown. The data are from a study of T cell responses to AZD1222 COVID-19 vaccine. Study outcomes and limitations: Reportedly, nearly half of unique spike TCRs recognized epitopes outside B.1.351/B.1.1.7 mutations. Donors were mostly white British, more females; clonal diversity possibly underestimated.

The J segment lost 0 bases and the V segment lost 5 bases, leaving 8 bases of the junction unmatched. The CDR3 is 16 residues long. Germline V gives CDR1 SGHAT, CDR2 FQNNGV. The protocol was immunoSEQ multiplex PCR, while the TCRdb copy is restricted to in-frame clones and leaves out a portion. The table has around 220,000 clones, approximately 94% seen once. The material was peripheral blood, obtained 28 days after the second dose of the MenACWY control vaccine. The V gene is TRBV11-2, the J gene TRBJ2-7; 9 positions agree with TRBD1. The TCR comes from an adult who received the MenACWY meningococcal vaccine as a control. The CDR3 nucleotides read TGTGCCAGCAGCGTCTGGGGGACAGGGTCCTCCTACGAGCAGTACTTC. The encoded protein is CASSVWGTGSSYEQYF.